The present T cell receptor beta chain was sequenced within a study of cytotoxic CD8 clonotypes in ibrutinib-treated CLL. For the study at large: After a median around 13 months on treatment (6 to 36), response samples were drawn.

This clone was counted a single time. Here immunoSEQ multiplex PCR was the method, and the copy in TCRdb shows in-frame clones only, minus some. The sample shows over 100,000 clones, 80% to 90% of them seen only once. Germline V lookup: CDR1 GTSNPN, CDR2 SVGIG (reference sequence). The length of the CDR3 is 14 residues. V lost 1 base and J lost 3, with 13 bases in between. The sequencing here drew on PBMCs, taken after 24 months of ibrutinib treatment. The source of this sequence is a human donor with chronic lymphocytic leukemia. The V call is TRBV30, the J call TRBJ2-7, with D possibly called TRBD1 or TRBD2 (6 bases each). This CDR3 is CAWSGKQGGYEQYF. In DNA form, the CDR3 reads TGTGCCTGGAGTGGAAAACAGGGAGGCTACGAGCAGTACTTC.